The 27 T cell receptor beta chains below come from one sample, sequenced in a study of blood T cell repertoires in COVID-19. Assay used: immunoSEQ multiplex PCR; TCRdb lists only in-frame clones, some missing. Altogether approximately 44,000 clones are present, roughly nine tenths being singletons, with the ten largest covering roughly a quarter. Sequencing was performed on peripheral blood. The receptors shown here come from a woman older than 75 with acute or convalescent COVID-19.

V and J are TRBV3-1 (or the pseudogene TRBV3-2) and TRBJ1-5, with D maybe TRBD1 (6 bases). The germline CDR1 and CDR2 sequences are LGHDT and YNNKEL (reference sequence). The CDR3 length is 14 residues. The V gene lost 5 bases and the J gene lost 9 bases, with 17 bases spanning the gap. The CDR3 bases are TGTGCCAGCAGCAAAAAACAGGGTCCGGGGCCCCAGCATTTT. Translated, it gives CASSKKQGPGPQHF.

The J gene is TRBJ2-5, the V gene TRBV4-1; 8 bases fit TRBD2. Germline values: CDR1 MGHRA, CDR2 YSYEKL. CDR3 length: 15 residues. The V gene end was trimmed by 1 base and the J gene end by 1 base; junction bases not matched to a gene: 2. CDR3 region: CASSQAGTSQETQYF. The CDR3 region has the DNA TGCGCCAGCAGCCAAGCCGGGACTAGCCAAGAGACCCAGTACTTC.

The genes are TRBV5-4 and TRBJ2-5; TRBD2 aligns across 10 bases. CDR1 and CDR2 from the germline V gene are SGHNT and YYREEE (reference sequence). The CDR3 is 17 amino acids. Trimming took 2 bases from V and 5 from J; bases not matched to a gene: 12. The CDR3 DNA follows: TGTGCCAGCAGCTTCTACTTAAGCGGGGGGGCCAGTGAGACCCAGTACTTC. It codes for CASSFYLSGGASETQYF.

V usage is TRBV18 and J usage is TRBJ2-1; 9 nucleotides agree with TRBD1. Germline V gene sequence: CDR1 KGHSH, CDR2 LQKENI. J gave up 4 bases and V 2 bases, and 3 bases lay outside the gene matches. The CDR3 has 15 residues. The CDR3 loop reads CASSPRTGAYNEQFF. CDR3 sequence (DNA): TGTGCCAGCTCACCAAGGACAGGGGCTTACAATGAGCAGTTCTTC.

This clone showed up just once. This chain uses TRBV7-2 with TRBJ1-1; D is undetermined. The germline gives CDR1 SGHTA, CDR2 FQGNSA. The V end lost 4 bases, the J end lost 2 bases, and 8 bases lay between the germline ends. CDR3 size: 13 residues. Written as DNA, the CDR3 is TGTGCCAGCAGCTCCCTATCTAACACTGAAGCTTTCTTT. Translated, it gives CASSSLSNTEAFF.

J is TRBJ1-2 and V is TRBV19; 7 bases line up with TRBD1. CDR1 and CDR2 from the germline V gene are LNHDA and SQIVND (reference sequence). This CDR3 has 14 residues. V trimming: 1 base; J trimming: 7 bases; junction bases outside the gene matches: 6. The DNA for the CDR3 is TGTGCCAGTAGTATAGCCACAGGGGTAGGTGGCTACACCTTC. It codes for CASSIATGVGGYTF.

V gene TRBV29-1 combines with J gene TRBJ1-1; D may be TRBD1 (6 bases). The CDR3 is made up of 12 amino acids. The germline V and J ends were trimmed by 6 bases and 3 bases, with 11 bases remaining between them. The germline gives CDR1 SQVTM, CDR2 ANQGSEA. For the CDR3, the DNA is TGCAGCGTGAGACGACAGGACACTGAAGCTTTCTTT. It codes for CSVRRQDTEAFF. Using reference TRBV29-1 and TRBJ1-1 for the parts outside the CDR3, the full variable domain is SAVISQKPSRDICQRGTSLTIQCQVDSQVTMMFWYRQQPGQSLTLIATANQGSEATYESGFVIDKFPISRPNLTFSTLTVSNMSPEDSSIYLCSVRRQDTEAFFGQGTRLTVV.

This chain uses TRBV4-1 with TRBJ1-6, with unresolved D. V lost 0 bases, J lost 7 bases, and 10 bases lay in between. CDR1 is MGHRA, CDR2 YSYEKL, per germline. The CDR3 is 15 residues long. In DNA, the CDR3 is TGCGCCAGCAGCCAAGATAGCCTACTCAATTCACCCCTCCACTTT. Residues: CASSQDSLLNSPLHF.

This chain links TRBV5-1 with TRBJ2-2; 9 bases agree with TRBD1. The length of the CDR3 is 16 residues. J lost 7 bases, V lost 4 bases, and 11 bases had no gene match. CDR1 is SGHRS, CDR2 YFSETQ, per germline. The CDR3 reads CASSVTGTGYIGELFF. The CDR3 DNA follows: TGCGCCAGCAGCGTCACCGGGACAGGGTATATCGGGGAGCTGTTTTTT.

The chain combines TRBV5-1 with TRBJ2-1; 9 bases fit TRBD1. The V and J ends lost 0 bases and 3 bases, in that order; junction bases with no gene match: 7. Germline CDR1 and CDR2: SGHRS and YFSETQ. The CDR3 consists of 17 residues. For the CDR3, the DNA is TGCGCCAGCAGCTTGGGGGCACAGGGGGCAATCTACAATGAGCAGTTCTTC. Translated, it gives CASSLGAQGAIYNEQFF.

This clone was counted a single time. V usage is TRBV3-1 (or the pseudogene TRBV3-2) and J usage is TRBJ1-1; no clear D gene. The CDR3 loop spans 14 amino acids. Trimming took 3 bases from V and 3 from J, leaving 11 bases between them. Germline CDR1 LGHDT, CDR2 YNNKEL (reference sequence). The CDR3 loop is CASSQRPRDTEAFF. The CDR3 nucleotides are TGTGCCAGCAGCCAGCGCCCGAGGGACACTGAAGCTTTCTTT.

In this sample, this clone turned up once. V usage is TRBV11-2 and J usage is TRBJ1-1; 8 positions match TRBD1. Germline V gene lookup returns CDR1 SGHAT and CDR2 FQNNGV. The CDR3 is made up of 13 amino acids. The V and J ends lost 5 bases and 3 bases, in that order; junction bases with no gene match: 2. The CDR3 nucleotides read TGTGCCAGCAGCCTACAGGGGGACACTGAAGCTTTCTTT. It yields the protein CASSLQGDTEAFF.

This sequence joins TRBV6-1 and TRBJ2-2, with 9 bases matching TRBD1. The germline CDR1 and CDR2 sequences are MNHNS and SASEGT. The trim removed 4 bases at V and 6 bases at J, leaving 9 bases unmatched. The CDR3 length is 16 residues. CDR3 sequence reads: CASSGRLGQGAGELFF. CDR3 in DNA: TGTGCCAGCAGTGGACGGCTGGGACAGGGAGCCGGGGAGCTGTTTTTT.

The chain employs TRBV9 and TRBJ1-6; 8 nucleotides line up with TRBD1. Trimming took 6 bases from V and 7 from J; bases not matched to a gene: 6. Per germline, CDR1 SGDLS and CDR2 YYNGEE. There are 14 residues in the CDR3. The DNA of the CDR3 is TGTGCCAGCACCCCCCAGGGGGCGAATTCACCCCTCCACTTT. Translating gives CASTPQGANSPLHF.

The gene calls are TRBV14 and TRBJ1-1; D call uncertain. Trimming pared 4 bases from V and 1 base from J, leaving 13 bases between. The CDR3 extends over 15 amino acids. Germline V CDR1 and CDR2: SGHDN, FVKESK. The CDR3 is CASSRHREANTEAFF. CDR3 nucleotides: TGTGCCAGCAGCCGGCACCGGGAAGCGAACACTGAAGCTTTCTTT.

The chain links TRBV10-2 to TRBJ1-4; the match to TRBD1 covers 7 bases. Trimming took 6 bases from V and 3 from J; bases not matched to a gene: 4. This CDR3 is 14 amino acids long. The V gene's germline CDR1 is WSHSY and CDR2 SAAADI. The CDR3 DNA follows: TGCGCCAGCAGATCACAGGGGTCTAATGAAAAACTGTTTTTT. This translates into CASRSQGSNEKLFF.

The chain has TRBV2 and TRBJ2-5, with D perhaps TRBD2 (7 bases). The V and J ends lost 6 bases and 2 bases respectively, with 16 bases between them. This CDR3 is built from 15 residues. The germline V gene encodes CDR1 SNHLY and CDR2 FYNNEI. The CDR3: CASSFGGGGQETQYF. Here the CDR3 DNA reads TGTGCCAGCAGCTTCGGAGGGGGGGGTCAAGAGACCCAGTACTTC. The variable domain in full, completed from reference TRBV2 and TRBJ2-5, reads EPEVTQTPSHQVTQMGQEVILRCVPISNHLYFYWYRQILGQKVEFLVSFYNNEISEKSEIFDDQFSVERPDGSNFTLKIRSTKLEDSAMYFCASSFGGGGQETQYFGPGTRLLVL.

CDR3 loop: CASSAGQGILEQYF. CDR3 DNA: TGTGCCAGCAGTGCAGGACAGGGGATCCTCGAGCAGTACTTC. The chain uses TRBV7-6 and TRBJ2-7, with 9 nucleotides matching TRBD1. The germline gives CDR1 SGHVS, CDR2 FNYEAQ. The CDR3 is made up of 14 amino acids. V was pared by 6 bases and J by 6 bases, with 9 bases of the junction left unmatched.

This chain uses TRBV9 with TRBJ2-7; TRBD2 agrees at 8 bases. Germline CDR1 is SGDLS and CDR2 is YYNGEE. The CDR3 extends over 14 amino acids. After removal of 0 bases from V and 4 bases from J, the junction contained 3 bases not matched to a gene. The CDR3 DNA follows: TGTGCCAGCAGCGTAGGGAGCGGGGGATACGAGCAGTACTTC. Protein product: CASSVGSGGYEQYF.

The J gene is TRBJ1-1, the V gene TRBV7-8, with D maybe TRBD1 (5 bases). The CDR3 totals 15 residues. CDR1 SGHVS and CDR2 FQNEAQ come from the germline V gene. Trimming took 5 bases from V and 2 from J, leaving 15 bases between them. The CDR3 DNA reads TGTGCCAGCAGCAAACCCGGGACTATCAACACTGAAGCTTTCTTT. It is translated as CASSKPGTINTEAFF.

The J gene is TRBJ2-6, the V gene TRBV27; tentative D call: TRBD2 (5 bases). This CDR3 spans 16 amino acids. The V gene lost 3 bases and the J gene lost 2 bases, with 11 bases spanning the gap. Per the germline V gene, CDR1 is MNHEY and CDR2 is SMNVEV (reference sequence). CDR3 bases: TGTGCCAGCAGTTTTGGGCTAGCAGCTGGGGCCAACGTCCTGACTTTC. Its translation: CASSFGLAAGANVLTF.

The chain has TRBV3-1 (or the pseudogene TRBV3-2) and TRBJ1-2, with a weak D call TRBD1 (5 bases). Germline V gives CDR1 LGHDT, CDR2 YNNKEL (reference sequence). V lost 1 base, J lost 5 bases, and 11 bases lay in between. The CDR3 consists of 14 residues. DNA for the CDR3: TGTGCCAGCAGCCAAGGGCAGGGTTTTTATGGCTACACCTTC. The encoded protein is CASSQGQGFYGYTF.

The chain links TRBV3-1 (or the pseudogene TRBV3-2) to TRBJ2-5; 10 nucleotides match TRBD2. V lost 5 bases, J lost 1 base, and 7 bases stayed unmatched. The CDR3 totals 16 residues. Germline V CDR1 and CDR2: LGHDT, YNNKEL (reference sequence). CDR3 nucleotides: TGTGCCAGCAGCTCAGGACGACTAGCGGGCCAAGAGACCCAGTACTTC. Encoded protein: CASSSGRLAGQETQYF.

This sequence joins TRBV19 and TRBJ1-5; TRBD1 matches at 7 bases. Trimming took 5 bases from V and 0 from J; bases not matched to a gene: 1. The CDR3 totals 14 residues. CDR1 is LNHDA and CDR2 is SQIVND in the germline V gene (reference sequence). CDR3 in DNA: TGTGCCAGTAGTGGGACAGCTAGCAATCAGCCCCAGCATTTT. Translating it yields CASSGTASNQPQHF.

The V and J genes are TRBV7-9 and TRBJ2-5; 9 bases line up with TRBD2. In germline, CDR1 is SEHNR, CDR2 FQNEAQ (reference sequence). J was trimmed by 1 base and V by 5 bases; bases with no gene match: 8. The CDR3 contains 16 residues. The CDR3 nucleotides are TGTGCCAGCAGCCGGCGGGCTAGCGGGGTCCAAGAGACCCAGTACTTC. Translating gives CASSRRASGVQETQYF.

J is TRBJ2-7 and V is TRBV24-1; 8 bases fit TRBD2. In germline, CDR1 is KGHDR, CDR2 SFDVKD. V shed 9 bases and J 6 bases; nucleotides not matched to a gene: 6. The length of the CDR3 is 12 residues. The CDR3, as DNA: TGTGCCACCCGAGGCAGCGGGGGCGAGCAGTACTTC. Its translation is CATRGSGGEQYF.

The DNA for the CDR3 is TGCGCCAGCAGCCGAGGACAGGCGGATGGCTACACCTTC. Protein product: CASSRGQADGYTF. The V gene is TRBV5-1, the J gene TRBJ1-2; 7 nucleotides align to TRBD1. V lost 4 bases to trimming and J lost 6 bases; unmatched junction nucleotides: 6. Germline values: CDR1 SGHRS, CDR2 YFSETQ. This CDR3 has 13 amino acids.